These 25 T cell receptor beta chains originate from one sample sequenced in a study of CD8 T cells in Susac syndrome. With random hexamers, about 0.45 to 1 ug RNA was reverse transcribed. Each CDR3 protein is one row after TCRdb ran MiXCR on the immunoSEQ multiplex PCR reads. The sample lists approximately 160,000 distinct CDR3 sequences; approximately 93% were seen once. Sequencing used CD4+ T cells from PBMCs. These receptors were collected from a human donor with multiple sclerosis.

This clonotype has just one count. The chain couples TRBV3-1 to TRBJ1-5, with D maybe TRBD1 (5 bases). Germline CDR1 LGHDT, CDR2 YNNKEL (reference sequence). Trimming shortened V by 1 base and J by 7 bases, and 17 bases separated the two germline ends. There are 16 residues in the CDR3. The CDR3: CASSQGAGALLQPQHF. In DNA form, the CDR3 reads TGTGCCAGCAGCCAAGGGGCCGGGGCGTTACTCCAGCCCCAGCATTTT. Complete variable domain (other parts from reference TRBV3-1 and TRBJ1-5): DTAVSQTPKYLVTQMGNDKSIKCEQNLGHDTMYWYKQDSKKFLKIMFSYNNKELIINETVPNRFSPKSPDKAHLNLHINSLELGDSAVYFCASSQGAGALLQPQHFGDGTRLSIL.

The genes are TRBV6-5 and TRBJ1-2; TRBD1 matches at 8 bases. The CDR3 length is 13 residues. Per the germline V gene, CDR1 is MNHEY and CDR2 is SVGAGI. V gave up 2 bases and J gave up 7 bases; unmatched junction bases: 3. The CDR3 DNA follows: TGTGCCAGCAGTTACCAGGACAGGGCTGGCTACACCTTC. It translates to CASSYQDRAGYTF.

The rearrangement uses TRBV11-2 and TRBJ2-7; 8 nucleotides match TRBD2. V lost 3 bases to trimming and J lost 3 bases; unmatched junction nucleotides: 7. From germline, CDR1 is SGHAT and CDR2 FQNNGV. This CDR3 is built from 15 residues. This CDR3 is CASSFSGTRGYEQYF. The CDR3 nucleotides read TGTGCCAGCAGCTTCAGCGGGACTAGGGGCTACGAGCAGTACTTC.

The V call is TRBV12-3 or TRBV12-4, the J call TRBJ2-7; 7 bases are shared with TRBD1. The CDR3 loop spans 14 amino acids. Trimming at V came to 6 bases and at J to 2 bases, leaving 7 bases not matched to a gene. The CDR3 here is CASRASGQTYEQYF. The CDR3 nucleotides are TGTGCCAGCAGGGCCTCGGGACAGACCTACGAGCAGTACTTC.

V is TRBV19 and J is TRBJ1-2; possibly TRBD1 for D (6 bases). The CDR3 sequence is 15 residues long. V was trimmed by 4 bases and J by 4 bases, leaving 16 bases between them. Per the germline V gene, CDR1 is LNHDA and CDR2 is SQIVND (reference sequence). The chain's CDR3 is CASSTGDRTAYGYTF. The CDR3 DNA sequence: TGTGCCAGTAGTACCGGGGACCGGACAGCCTATGGCTACACCTTC.

The chain employs TRBV18 and TRBJ2-3; 7 bases are shared with TRBD2. Germline V gives CDR1 KGHSH, CDR2 LQKENI. There are 17 residues in the CDR3. The V and J ends lost 4 bases and 3 bases, in that order; junction bases with no gene match: 13. CDR3 in DNA: TGTGCCAGCTCACGATGGACTATAGCGGGTGTGACAGATACGCAGTATTTT. This codes for CASSRWTIAGVTDTQYF.

The sample holds one count of this clonotype. CDR3 loop: CATSESGRDTGELFF. The CDR3 DNA is TGTGCCACCAGTGAATCGGGGCGCGACACCGGGGAGCTGTTTTTT. V is TRBV24-1 and J is TRBJ2-2; D possibly matches TRBD1 or TRBD2 (5 bases each). Trimming stripped 4 bases from V and 3 bases from J, with 11 bases between. CDR1 and CDR2 from the germline V gene are KGHDR and SFDVKD. The CDR3 totals 15 residues.

The gene calls are TRBV29-1 and TRBJ2-6; D remains unclear. The CDR3 consists of 15 residues. CDR1 and CDR2 from the germline V gene are SQVTM and ANQGSEA. Trimming shortened V by 4 bases and J by 3 bases, and 13 bases separated the two germline ends. CDR3 in DNA: TGCAGCGTTGGCAGCCTAGAACGTGGGGCCAACGTCCTGACTTTC. Translation: CSVGSLERGANVLTF.

This clonotype was seen a single time. The V gene is TRBV7-9, the J gene TRBJ1-1; a weak D match, TRBD1 (5 bases). With 7 bases removed from V and 4 bases from J, the gap between germline ends came to 19 bases. Looked up from germline, CDR1 is SEHNR and CDR2 is FQNEAQ (reference sequence). The CDR3 extends over 15 amino acids. CDR3 amino acids: CASIPAGGGSTEAFF. The CDR3 DNA reads TGTGCCAGCATCCCGGCCGGGGGTGGAAGCACTGAAGCTTTCTTT.

This chain links TRBV20-1 with TRBJ2-6; possibly TRBD1 for D (5 bases). The length of the CDR3 is 15 residues. Germline V gene sequence: CDR1 DFQATT, CDR2 SNEGSKA (reference sequence). V was pared by 3 bases and J by 3 bases, with 12 bases between. The CDR3 DNA is TGCAGTGCTAGCGCCGGACACAGTGGGGCCAACGTCCTGACTTTC. Translating gives CSASAGHSGANVLTF.

V gene TRBV6-6 combines with J gene TRBJ1-1, with TRBD1 as a possible D gene (5 bases). The V and J ends lost 10 bases and 3 bases respectively, with 15 bases between them. The germline CDR1 and CDR2 sequences are MNHNY and SVGAGI (reference sequence). This CDR3 is built from 13 residues. CDR3 in amino acids: CATSPGSHTEAFF. The CDR3 DNA reads TGTGCCACCTCACCAGGGTCGCACACTGAAGCTTTCTTT.

The chain carries TRBV28 and TRBJ2-1; TRBD2 might be the D (5 bases). The germline V gene encodes CDR1 MDHEN and CDR2 SYDVKM. This CDR3 has 12 residues. Between the trimmed V and J ends, which lost 5 bases and 10 bases, there was a span of 12 bases. The CDR3 sequence: CASSLQRGEQFF. The CDR3 nucleotides are TGTGCCAGCAGTCTTCAAAGAGGGGAGCAGTTCTTC. The full variable domain, its missing parts supplied by reference TRBV28 and TRBJ2-1, is DVKVTQSSRYLVKRTGEKVFLECVQDMDHENMFWYRQDPGLGLRLIYFSYDVKMKEKGDIPEGYSVSREKKERFSLILESASTNQTSMYLCASSLQRGEQFFGPGTRLTVL.

The CDR3 protein is CAISVGARVGDYGYTF. Written as DNA, the CDR3 is TGTGCCATCAGTGTGGGCGCTAGGGTCGGGGACTATGGCTACACCTTC. J is TRBJ1-2 and V is TRBV10-3, with D unresolved. CDR3 length equals 16 residues. With 4 bases removed from V and 3 bases from J, the gap between germline ends came to 18 bases. Germline V gene data show CDR1 as ENHRY and CDR2 as SYGVKD.

This sequence joins TRBV14 and TRBJ1-2, with a weak D call TRBD1 (6 bases). This CDR3 contains 12 residues. Trimming took off 5 bases at V and 11 bases at J, with 15 bases between the two ends. CDR1 and CDR2 from the germline V gene are SGHDN and FVKESK. The CDR3 region is CASSYREFSYTF. The CDR3, as DNA: TGTGCCAGCAGCTACAGGGAGTTTTCTTACACCTTC.

As DNA, the CDR3 is TGTGCCAGCAGCCCAAGCGGGACCCGGGTGGGTGAGCAGTTCTTC. Translation gives CASSPSGTRVGEQFF. The chain is built from TRBV25-1 and TRBJ2-1; TRBD2 matches 7 bases. Per germline, CDR1 MGHDK and CDR2 SYGVNS. The CDR3 runs to 15 residues. V shed 6 bases, J shed 9 bases, and the junction held 14 bases outside the gene matches.

Comments on this clonotype: Compared with germline, one end of the junction differs, possibly owing to a read error. J is TRBJ2-7 and V is TRBV7-9, with D unclear. Germline loops: CDR1 SEHNR, CDR2 FQNEAQ (reference sequence). CDR3 length equals 11 residues. The DNA of the CDR3 is TGTGCCAGCAGCATAGCCTACGAGCAGTACTTC. The encoded protein is CASSIAYEQYF.

V gene TRBV4-1 combines with J gene TRBJ1-2; the D gene is possibly TRBD1 (6 bases). This CDR3 is built from 14 residues. Trimming cost V 2 bases and J 13 bases, with 20 bases left between them. CDR1 is MGHRA, CDR2 YSYEKL, per germline. DNA of the CDR3: TGCGCCAGCAGCCAACCGGACAGTGAGGGCGCAGGCACCTTC. Translation: CASSQPDSEGAGTF.

The chain recombines TRBV11-2 with TRBJ1-2, with TRBD1 as a possible D gene (6 bases). Trimming left V 4 bases short and J 7 bases short, with 22 bases between. The CDR3 is 16 amino acids. Germline loops: CDR1 SGHAT, CDR2 FQNNGV. CDR3 coding DNA: TGTGCCAGCAGCTCCTTAAAACAGGGACGGCCAAGTGGCTACACCTTC. It yields the protein CASSSLKQGRPSGYTF.

This chain links TRBV28 with TRBJ1-2; TRBD1 is a possible D gene (5 bases). V dropped 2 bases and J dropped 4 bases, with 11 bases sitting between them. CDR1 is MDHEN and CDR2 is SYDVKM in the germline V gene. This CDR3 is 14 amino acids long. The CDR3 DNA follows: TGTGCCAGCAGTTTAATAGGGGTTGGCTATGGCTACACCTTC. Its translation is CASSLIGVGYGYTF.

The V gene is TRBV2, the J gene TRBJ1-5; D gene unclear. Per the germline V gene, CDR1 is SNHLY and CDR2 is FYNNEI. The CDR3 covers 14 residues. With 3 bases removed from V and 4 bases from J, the gap between germline ends came to 10 bases. The CDR3 DNA is TGTGCCAGCAGTGACCCTCGTGGAAATCAGCCCCAGCATTTT. It yields the protein CASSDPRGNQPQHF.

The J gene is TRBJ2-5, the V gene TRBV3-1; 7 nucleotides align to TRBD2. The trim removed 0 bases at V and 10 bases at J, leaving 2 bases unmatched. The CDR3 spans 12 residues. Germline CDR1 reads LGHDT; CDR2 reads YNNKEL (reference sequence). For the CDR3, the DNA is TGTGCCAGCAGCCAAGATCAGCGGGGCCAGTACTTC. Translation: CASSQDQRGQYF.

The genes are TRBV4-1 and TRBJ1-5; D is uncertain. Trimming stripped 4 bases from V and 6 bases from J, with 13 bases between. Germline V gene data show CDR1 as MGHRA and CDR2 as YSYEKL. CDR3 length equals 14 residues. CDR3 residues: CASSLRPGSQPQHF. The CDR3 bases are TGCGCCAGCAGCCTTAGACCCGGTAGTCAGCCCCAGCATTTT.

The genes are TRBV4-3 and TRBJ2-3; no clear D gene. CDR3 length: 15 amino acids. V was pared by 0 bases and J by 1 base, with 8 bases between. Looked up from germline, CDR1 is LGHNA and CDR2 is YSLEER. CDR3 sequence reads: CASSQELDGTDTQYF. The CDR3 DNA follows: TGCGCCAGCAGCCAAGAGCTAGACGGCACAGATACGCAGTATTTT.

This clonotype was recorded only once. The chain is built from TRBV12-3 or TRBV12-4 and TRBJ2-3; 8 nucleotides align to TRBD2. This CDR3 contains 14 residues. J lost 1 base, V lost 7 bases, and 4 bases had no gene match. CDR3 protein: CASTPSGRTDTQYF. CDR3 coding DNA: TGTGCCAGCACCCCTAGCGGGCGCACAGATACGCAGTATTTT.

The V and J genes are TRBV5-1 and TRBJ2-7, with 8 bases that match TRBD1. Germline V gene lookup returns CDR1 SGHRS and CDR2 YFSETQ. V was pared by 7 bases and J by 10 bases, with 16 bases of the junction left unmatched. The CDR3 totals 14 residues. CDR3 region: CASSRVGQGERQYF. Here the CDR3 DNA reads TGCGCCAGCTCTAGGGTTGGACAGGGCGAGAGACAGTACTTC.